This TCR beta chain appears in the sequencing data of a study of T cell responses to AZD1222 COVID-19 vaccine (dated by TCRdb to the early 2020s). Some background on the complete study: AZD1222 recipients given second doses at about 4 weeks or at about 12 weeks were pooled, since spike-specific TCR depth and breadth were not found to differ between the two schedules. TCR sequencing covered over 230 trial participants: 207 given two doses of AZD1222 and 26 given two doses of MenACWY control vaccine. Trial participants were enrolled by age into subgroups of 18-55, 56-69 and 70-plus years, and about 150, 27 and 61 TCR-sequenced participants, respectively, were included in these subgroups.

Overall study outcomes, separate from this receptor: The whole spike protein was spanned by vaccine-associated CD4 TCRs, and dominant responses were seen in regions 160-218 and 743-854. Participants were mostly white British and included more females than males, and it was suggested by the authors that clonal diversity may have been underestimated. Because no day 14 peak-response samples were available, repertoires were characterized only after the peak T cell response. Only 5 to 7 AZD1222 recipients were SARS-CoV-2 seropositive at baseline, limiting conclusions about previously exposed vaccinees. Reportedly, almost half of the unique spike-specific TCRs recognized epitopes lying outside the regions that are mutated in the B.1.351 and B.1.1.7 variants. In the small 56-69-year group, the increase in depth fell short of significance, most likely because of low power. A significant rise in spike-specific TCR breadth and depth was observed after two AZD1222 doses relative to day 0 and relative to MenACWY recipients.

The germline V gene gives CDR1 as SGHTA and CDR2 as FQGNSA. The CDR3 covers 14 residues, taking in both the cysteine and the phenylalanine. Only the CDR3 portion is preserved as DNA: 42 bases, with reading frame beginning at the first base. Deletion took 2 bases off V and 2 bases off J, with a span of 6 bases between the germline ends. This specimen's time point label, interpreted: baseline before first vaccination. The vaccinee samples were drawn from two UK trials, COV001 and COV002, one of which was a single-blind randomized controlled phase 2/3 trial testing AZD1222 (ChAdOx1 nCoV-19) in healthy adults. For TCRbeta chain sequencing, PBMC samples from trial participants were taken at day 0 and at day 28 after the second dose. In regard to this clone: This clone's antigen is unknown. No qualities accompany the bases; no much larger clone lies one base away.

The CDR3 regions of human TCRbeta chains were analyzed by immunosequencing. The paper's data handling went like this. Repertoire TCRs were checked for matches against a reference library of SARS-CoV-2-specific TCRs that had been generated using the MIRA antigen-specificity platform. Breadth meant the fraction of unique TCRs that were SARS-CoV-2-associated, whereas depth meant the fraction of total T cells that were SARS-CoV-2-associated. Using the MIRA data, every spike-specific TCR was mapped to the spike region that the TCR reacted to and assigned to either a CD4 or a CD8 class. Log10-transformed breadth and depth values were compared by one-way ANOVA with Sidak's multiple comparisons tests. TCRdb mirrors the immuneACCESS table, restricted to in-frame sequences. Some clones are absent from its copies; in checked studies, under half trace to an unresolved V gene, and the reason for the others is unknown. That table is the source of V, J and clone size, and D and trimming were worked out from the DNA. A total of 150,000 to 200,000 clones appear in this sample, 88% of them only once. 5.5% of the sample lies in the top ten.

This sequence uses TRBV7-2 and TRBJ2-2; a confident D gene designation cannot be given. This clonotype was sampled from an adult in good health. Sequencing was performed on peripheral blood, taken on day 0 of AZD1222 vaccination. The CDR3 in this case is CASSLYGNTGELFF. The DNA reads as follows: TGTGCCAGCAGCTTATACGGTAACACCGGGGAGCTGTTTTTT.